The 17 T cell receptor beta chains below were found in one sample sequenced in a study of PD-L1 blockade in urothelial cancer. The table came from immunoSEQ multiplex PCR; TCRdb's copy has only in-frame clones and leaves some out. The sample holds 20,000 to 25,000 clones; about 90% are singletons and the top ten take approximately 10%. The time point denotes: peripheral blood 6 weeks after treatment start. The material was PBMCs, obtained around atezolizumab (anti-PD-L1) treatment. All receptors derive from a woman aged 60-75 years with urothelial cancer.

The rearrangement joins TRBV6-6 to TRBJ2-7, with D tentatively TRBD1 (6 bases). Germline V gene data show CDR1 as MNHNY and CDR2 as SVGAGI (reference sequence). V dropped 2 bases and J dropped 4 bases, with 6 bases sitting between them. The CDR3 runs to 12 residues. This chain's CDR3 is CASSYQGYEQYF. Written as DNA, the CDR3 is TGTGCCAGCAGTTACCAGGGGTACGAGCAGTACTTC.

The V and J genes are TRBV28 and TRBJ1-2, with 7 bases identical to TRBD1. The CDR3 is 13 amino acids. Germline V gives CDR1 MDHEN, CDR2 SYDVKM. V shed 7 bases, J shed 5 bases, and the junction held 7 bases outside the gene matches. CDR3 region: CASTLTGTYGYTF. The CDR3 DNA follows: TGTGCCAGCACCTTGACAGGGACTTATGGCTACACCTTC.

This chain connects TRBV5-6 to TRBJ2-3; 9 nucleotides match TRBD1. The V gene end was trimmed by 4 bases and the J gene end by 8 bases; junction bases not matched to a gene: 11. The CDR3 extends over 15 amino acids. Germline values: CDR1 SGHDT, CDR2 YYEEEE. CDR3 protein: CASSPGTGWQFTQYF. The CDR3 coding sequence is TGTGCCAGCAGCCCCGGGACAGGGTGGCAATTTACGCAGTATTTT.

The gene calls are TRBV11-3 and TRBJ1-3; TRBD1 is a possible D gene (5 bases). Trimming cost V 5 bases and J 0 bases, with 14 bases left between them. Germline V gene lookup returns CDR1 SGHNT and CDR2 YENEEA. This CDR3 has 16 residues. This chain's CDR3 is CASSLGPGGSGNTIYF. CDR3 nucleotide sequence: TGTGCCAGCAGCCTCGGGCCGGGGGGCTCTGGAAACACCATATATTTT.

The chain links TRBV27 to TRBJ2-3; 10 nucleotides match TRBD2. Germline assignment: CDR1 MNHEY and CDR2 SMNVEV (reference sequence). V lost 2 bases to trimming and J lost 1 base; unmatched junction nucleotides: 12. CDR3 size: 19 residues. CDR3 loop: CASSLIPPLAGHRTDTQYF. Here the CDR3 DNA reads TGTGCCAGCAGTTTAATACCGCCACTAGCGGGGCACCGCACAGATACGCAGTATTTT.

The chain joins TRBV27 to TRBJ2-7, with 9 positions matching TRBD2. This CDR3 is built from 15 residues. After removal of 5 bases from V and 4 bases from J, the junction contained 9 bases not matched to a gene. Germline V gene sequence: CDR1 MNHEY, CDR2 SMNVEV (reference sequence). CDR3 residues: CASSGLAIEEYEQYF. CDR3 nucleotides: TGTGCCAGCAGTGGACTAGCGATAGAGGAGTACGAGCAGTACTTC.

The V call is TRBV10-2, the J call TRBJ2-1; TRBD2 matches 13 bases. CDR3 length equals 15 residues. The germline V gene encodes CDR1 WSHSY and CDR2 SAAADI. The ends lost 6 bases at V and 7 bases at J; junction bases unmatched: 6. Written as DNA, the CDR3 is TGCGCCAGCAGATCGACTAGCGGGAGGTTAAATGAGCAGTTCTTC. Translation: CASRSTSGRLNEQFF.

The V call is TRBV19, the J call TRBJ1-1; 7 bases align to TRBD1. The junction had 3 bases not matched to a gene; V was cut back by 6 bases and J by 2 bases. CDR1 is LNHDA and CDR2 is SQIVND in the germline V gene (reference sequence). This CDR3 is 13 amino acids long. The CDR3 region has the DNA TGTGCCAGTAGAAGGACAGGCAACACTGAAGCTTTCTTT. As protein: CASRRTGNTEAFF.

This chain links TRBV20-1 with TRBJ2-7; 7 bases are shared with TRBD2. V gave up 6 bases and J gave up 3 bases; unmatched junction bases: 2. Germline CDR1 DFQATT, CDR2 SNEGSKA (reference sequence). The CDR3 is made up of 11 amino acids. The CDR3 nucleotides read TGCAGTGCGGGGGGGGTCTACGAGCAGTACTTC. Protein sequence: CSAGGVYEQYF.

The CDR3 loop is CASSFSTGSYEQYF. DNA for the CDR3: TGTGCCAGTAGTTTTTCGACAGGTTCCTACGAGCAGTACTTC. The chain is built from TRBV19 and TRBJ2-7, with D perhaps matching TRBD1 (6 bases). CDR3 length equals 14 residues. CDR1 and CDR2 (germline): LNHDA, SQIVND (reference sequence). The V end lost 5 bases, the J end lost 1 base, and 12 bases lay between the germline ends. The whole variable domain, filled in from reference TRBV19 and TRBJ2-7, reads DGGITQSPKYLFRKEGQNVTLSCEQNLNHDAMYWYRQDPGQGLRLIYYSQIVNDFQKGDIAEGYSVSREKKESFPLTVTSAQKNPTAFYLCASSFSTGSYEQYFGPGTRLTVT.

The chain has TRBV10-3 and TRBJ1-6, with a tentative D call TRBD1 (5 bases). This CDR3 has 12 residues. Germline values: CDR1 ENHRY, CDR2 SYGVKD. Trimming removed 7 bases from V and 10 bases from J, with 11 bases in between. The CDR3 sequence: CAIMGEGSPLHF. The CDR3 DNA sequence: TGTGCCATCATGGGGGAGGGCTCACCCCTCCACTTT.

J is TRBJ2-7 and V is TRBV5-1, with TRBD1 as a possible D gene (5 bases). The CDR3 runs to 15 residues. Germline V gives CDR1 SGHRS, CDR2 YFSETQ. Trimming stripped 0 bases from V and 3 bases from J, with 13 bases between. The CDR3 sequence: CASSLALGRDYEQYF. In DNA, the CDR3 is TGCGCCAGCAGCTTGGCCCTGGGGCGCGACTACGAGCAGTACTTC. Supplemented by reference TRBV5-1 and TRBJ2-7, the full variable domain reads KAGVTQTPRYLIKTRGQQVTLSCSPISGHRSVSWYQQTPGQGLQFLFEYFSETQRNKGNFPGRFSGRQFSNSRSEMNVSTLELGDSALYLCASSLALGRDYEQYFGPGTRLTVT.

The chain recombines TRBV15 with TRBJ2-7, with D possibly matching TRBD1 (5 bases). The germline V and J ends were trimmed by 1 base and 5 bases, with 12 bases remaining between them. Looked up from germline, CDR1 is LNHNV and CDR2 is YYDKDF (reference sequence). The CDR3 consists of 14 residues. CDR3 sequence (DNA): TGTGCCACCAGCAGAGCAGGGTTTGTCGACGAGCAGTACTTC. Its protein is CATSRAGFVDEQYF. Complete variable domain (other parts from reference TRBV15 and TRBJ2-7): DAMVIQNPRYQVTQFGKPVTLSCSQTLNHNVMYWYQQKSSQAPKLLFHYYDKDFNNEADTPDNFQSRRPNTSFCFLDIRSPGLGDTAMYLCATSRAGFVDEQYFGPGTRLTVT.

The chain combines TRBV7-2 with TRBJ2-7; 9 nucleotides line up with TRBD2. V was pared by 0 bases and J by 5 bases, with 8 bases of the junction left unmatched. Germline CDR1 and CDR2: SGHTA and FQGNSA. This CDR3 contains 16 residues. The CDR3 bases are TGTGCCAGCAGCTTAGCGTGGGCGGGGGGGCCGGACGAGCAGTACTTC. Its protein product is CASSLAWAGGPDEQYF.

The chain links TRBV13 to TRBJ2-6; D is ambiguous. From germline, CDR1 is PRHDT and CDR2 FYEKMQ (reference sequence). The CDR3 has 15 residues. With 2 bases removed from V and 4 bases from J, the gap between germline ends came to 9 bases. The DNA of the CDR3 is TGTGCCAGCAGCTTACGGTCCTCCGGGGCCAACGTCCTGACTTTC. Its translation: CASSLRSSGANVLTF.

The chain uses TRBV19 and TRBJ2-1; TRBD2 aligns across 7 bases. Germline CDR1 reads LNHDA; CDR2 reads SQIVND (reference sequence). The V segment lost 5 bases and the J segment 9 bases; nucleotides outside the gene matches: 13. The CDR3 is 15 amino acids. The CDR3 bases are TGTGCCAGTAGTCCCCTGAGGGAGGGCCGAGGTGAGCAGTTCTTC. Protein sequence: CASSPLREGRGEQFF.

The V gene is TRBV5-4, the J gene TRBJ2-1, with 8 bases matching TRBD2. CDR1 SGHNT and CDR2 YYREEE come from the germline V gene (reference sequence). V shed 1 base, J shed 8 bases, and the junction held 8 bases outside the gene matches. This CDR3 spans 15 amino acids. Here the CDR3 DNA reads TGTGCCAGCAGCTTGAGGCGGGAGGTGGGCGATGAGCAGTTCTTC. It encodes CASSLRREVGDEQFF. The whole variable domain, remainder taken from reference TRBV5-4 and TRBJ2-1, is ETGVTQSPTHLIKTRGQQVTLRCSSQSGHNTVSWYQQALGQGPQFIFQYYREEENGRGNFPPRFSGLQFPNYSSELNVNALELDDSALYLCASSLRREVGDEQFFGPGTRLTVL.